These T cell receptor beta chains were read from a single sample in a study of T cells in Graves' hyperthyroidism and ophthalmopathy. MiXCR was run by TCRdb on the multiplex PCR reads, yielding one entry per CDR3 protein. The sample holds 300,000 to 350,000 distinct CDR3 sequences, roughly 18% seen once. The sample comprised blood. These TCRs come from a woman between 50 and 59 years old with Graves' hyperthyroidism. Each CDR3 is given with its conserved first and last residue. Fields, in order: J gene, D gene, clone size, V gene, CDR3 DNA, CDR3 protein. The D gene is left open where the match is weak. The size of a clone is reported for some rows only, either as once, few or many, or as a class for expanded clones.

TRBJ2-1 | TRBD2 | many | TRBV12-3/TRBV12-4 | TGTGCCAGCAGTTTTGTTAGCGGGAGGGCCGGTGGCAATGAGCAGTTCTTC | CASSFVSGRAGGNEQFF
TRBJ2-7 | TRBD2 | . | TRBV4-2 | TGTGCCAGCAGCCAAGTAGCGGGAGCCAGTGGCGAGCAGTACTTC | CASSQVAGASGEQYF
TRBJ2-1 | . | many | TRBV10-3 | TGTGCCATCAGTGGGGGGAGGTCCTACAATGAGCAGTTCTTC | CAISGGRSYNEQFF
TRBJ1-6 | . | few | TRBV6-2/TRBV6-3 | TGTGCCAGCAGTTACTCGGCTTCACCCCTCCACTTT | CASSYSASPLHF
TRBJ1-1 | . | many | TRBV15 | TGTGCCACCAGCAGAGTGGGAGCAGGGGAAACTGAAGCTTTCTTT | CATSRVGAGETEAFF
TRBJ2-1 | TRBD2 | . | TRBV6-5 | TGTGCCAGCAGTTCGCCTCTAGCGGGAGTCGTGAATGAGCAGTTCTTC | CASSSPLAGVVNEQFF
TRBJ1-1 | TRBD1 | many | TRBV27 | TGTGCCAGCAGTTCCGGACAGGGGGACACTGAAGCTTTCTTT | CASSSGQGDTEAFF
TRBJ2-5 | TRBD1 | once | TRBV9 | TGTGCCAGCAGCGTAGGACAGGGCCACCAAGAGACCCAGTACTTC | CASSVGQGHQETQYF
TRBJ2-2 | . | many | TRBV24-1 | TGTGCCACCAGTGATGAACCGGACACCGGGGAGCTGTTTTTT | CATSDEPDTGELFF
TRBJ1-1 | . | many | TRBV12-3/TRBV12-4 | TGTGCCAGCAGCCAACACCCGGGGGCGGGCACTGAAGCTTTCTTT | CASSQHPGAGTEAFF
TRBJ2-4 | TRBD1 | . | TRBV5-1 | TGCGCCAGCAGCTTGGCTATCGGACAGGGAGGTGAAAACATTCAGTACTTC | CASSLAIGQGGENIQYF
TRBJ2-2 | TRBD1 | many | TRBV20-1 | TGCAGTGCTTTACAGGGGGACGGCACCGGGGAGCTGTTTTTT | CSALQGDGTGELFF
TRBJ2-3 | TRBD2 | . | TRBV20-1 | TGCAGTGCTAGAGATACGGCTAGCGGGAGGTTTGGAGATACGCAGTATTTT | CSARDTASGRFGDTQYF
TRBJ2-1 | TRBD2 | . | TRBV7-9 | TGTGCCAGCAGCTCGCTTGGGACTAGCGGGTACAATGAGCAGTTCTTC | CASSSLGTSGYNEQFF
TRBJ2-7 | . | few | TRBV4-1 | TGCGCCAGCAGCCAAGCTATGGGACGGGGTGAGCAGTACTTC | CASSQAMGRGEQYF
TRBJ1-6 | . | . | TRBV19 | TGTGCCGGCGGAGACTCCTATAATTCACCCCTCCACTTT | CAGGDSYNSPLHF
TRBJ1-5 | . | . | TRBV2 | TGTGCCAGCACTTGGTCGGATCCCAATCAGCCCCAGCATTTT | CASTWSDPNQPQHF
TRBJ2-3 | TRBD2 | many | TRBV20-1 | TGCAGTGCTAGACCAGGGGCTAGCGGGGGGGCAGTCGATACGCAGTATTTT | CSARPGASGGAVDTQYF
TRBJ1-4 | . | many | TRBV2 | TGTGCCAGCAGTGGCTGGGACACCGAAAAGTCTAATGAAAAACTGTTTTTT | CASSGWDTEKSNEKLFF
TRBJ2-5 | TRBD2 | many | TRBV6-1 | TGTGCCAGCTCCGAAACGGGGGGGTTACAAGAGACCCAGTACTTC | CASSETGGLQETQYF
TRBJ2-3 | TRBD2 | . | TRBV10-2 | TGCGCCAGCACAGTAGCGGGCCCCGGCACAGATACGCAGTATTTT | CASTVAGPGTDTQYF
TRBJ1-5 | . | . | TRBV11-2 | TGTGCCAGCAGCTTAGGGTCCATCTCGGGGGATCAGCCCCAGCATTTT | CASSLGSISGDQPQHF
TRBJ2-2 | . | . | TRBV27 | TGTGCCAGCAGTTTATCCCGGGAGCCCGGGGAGCTGTTTTTT | CASSLSREPGELFF
TRBJ2-2 | . | . | TRBV20-1 | TGCAGTGCTAGGGACAACACCGGGGAGCTGTTTTTT | CSARDNTGELFF
TRBJ1-2 | . | few | TRBV28 | TGTGCCAGCAGCCCGGTTGGAGTTAATGGCTACACCTTC | CASSPVGVNGYTF
TRBJ2-2 | . | few | TRBV20-1 | TGCAGTGCTAGATTCGGGGAGCTGTTTTTT | CSARFGELFF
TRBJ2-5 | . | few | TRBV10-3 | TGTGCCATCAGTGAGGAGGAAGGGGCCCAGTACTTC | CAISEEEGAQYF
TRBJ1-4 | . | . | TRBV19 | TGTGCCAGTAGTCCCAAGAGTGAAAAACTGTTTTTT | CASSPKSEKLFF
TRBJ2-3 | TRBD2 | . | TRBV27 | TGTGCCAGCACCTGGATGTTTCCAGCGGGAGATGACACAGATACGCAGTATTTT | CASTWMFPAGDDTDTQYF
TRBJ1-1 | . | . | TRBV4-1 | TGCGCCAGCAGCCAAGTGCCTAGTTCCACTGAAGCTTTCTTT | CASSQVPSSTEAFF
TRBJ1-1 | . | many | TRBV7-9 | TGTGCCAGCAGCTACAAGGGAGGGGAAGCTTTCTTT | CASSYKGGEAFF
TRBJ2-1 | . | few | TRBV19 | TGTGCCAGTAGTATTCCGGGACGGCTGAACAATGAGCAGTTCTTC | CASSIPGRLNNEQFF
TRBJ2-7 | . | many | TRBV3-1 | TGTGCCAGCAGCCAAGATCGGGGGTCTCACTCCTACGAGCAGTACTTC | CASSQDRGSHSYEQYF
TRBJ2-1 | . | few | TRBV3-1 | TGTGCCAGCAGCCAAGCCCCCCAGAGTGGGGTATACAATGAGCAGTTCTTC | CASSQAPQSGVYNEQFF
TRBJ2-1 | . | few | TRBV19 | TGTGCCAGTAGTATAGGGTCCGGGTGGACCTACAATGAGCAGTTCTTC | CASSIGSGWTYNEQFF
TRBJ2-5 | TRBD2 | . | TRBV4-1 | TGCGCCAGCAGCCCGAGACTAGCGGAGTTCCAAGAGACCCAGTACTTC | CASSPRLAEFQETQYF
TRBJ1-4 | . | many | TRBV5-6 | TGTGCCAGCAGCTTCAAGTCTAATGAAAAACTGTTTTTT | CASSFKSNEKLFF
TRBJ2-1 | . | . | TRBV9 | TGTGCCAGCAGCGTATTAGGGGGGCTCTCCAATGAGCAGTTCTTC | CASSVLGGLSNEQFF
TRBJ2-2 | TRBD1 | . | TRBV30 | TGTGCCTTCGAGGGGGCCGCCGGGGAGCTGTTTTTT | CAFEGAAGELFF
TRBJ1-5 | TRBD1 | few | TRBV27 | TGTGCCAGCAGTATGTCGGCAGGGGGATACAATCAGCCCCAGCATTTT | CASSMSAGGYNQPQHF
TRBJ2-2 | . | few | TRBV5-1 | TGCGCCAGCAGCCCCTATCAGGGAGGTAACACCGGGGAGCTGTTTTTT | CASSPYQGGNTGELFF
TRBJ2-5 | . | many | TRBV11-2 | TGTGCCAGCAGCGCCGTCGCGAGGGGGGACCAAGAGACCCAGTACTTC | CASSAVARGDQETQYF
TRBJ2-3 | TRBD1 | few | TRBV20-1 | TGCAGTGCTAGACGTCAGGGGGAGCGAGTTTCAATCACAGATACGCAGTATTTT | CSARRQGERVSITDTQYF
TRBJ2-3 | . | . | TRBV18 | TGTGCCAGCTCACGGGGGCATTTAGGCTCAGATACGCAGTATTTT | CASSRGHLGSDTQYF
TRBJ2-1 | TRBD1 | . | TRBV7-9 | TGTGCCAGCAGCTTCGGACAGGGGGGAGAAGATGAGCAGTTCTTC | CASSFGQGGEDEQFF
TRBJ2-3 | TRBD2 | few | TRBV7-2 | TGTGCCAGCAGCTTAGGCGGGAGCGAAGATACGCAGTATTTT | CASSLGGSEDTQYF
TRBJ1-6 | . | few | TRBV28 | TGTGCCAGCAGTTTATTTGGGGTGTCCTATAATTCACCCCTCCACTTT | CASSLFGVSYNSPLHF
TRBJ2-7 | TRBD1 | many | TRBV20-1 | TGCAGTGCTGAGACAGGGGGCGATTCGGGAGGAAGCGACGAGCAGTACTTC | CSAETGGDSGGSDEQYF
TRBJ2-7 | TRBD2 | few | TRBV13 | TGTGCCAGCAGCTGGCGACTAGCGGGAGAACACGAGCAGTACTTC | CASSWRLAGEHEQYF
TRBJ2-1 | TRBD2 | . | TRBV5-5 | TGTGCCAGCAGCTATACTAGCGGGAGTTGGTATGAGCAGTTCTTC | CASSYTSGSWYEQFF
TRBJ2-2 | TRBD2 | many | TRBV20-1 | TGCAGTGCTAGAGGGGTAGCGGGGGGCGACACCGGGGAGCTGTTTTTT | CSARGVAGGDTGELFF
TRBJ2-1 | . | many | TRBV20-1 | TGCAGTGCTAGAGCCCGGAGGGCTGAGCAGTTCTTC | CSARARRAEQFF
TRBJ2-7 | . | . | TRBV27 | TGTGCCAGCAGTTCGCGGGACCCCCCCTACGAGCAGTACTTC | CASSSRDPPYEQYF
TRBJ1-2 | . | few | TRBV28 | TGTGCCAGCAGTTCCCGGAGGGACGTATCTAACTATGGCTACACCTTC | CASSSRRDVSNYGYTF